This section outlines one T cell receptor beta chain sequence together with its context. These data originate in a study of blood T cell repertoires in COVID-19. At the level of the study: In each case, the material was cDNA or gDNA derived from T cells, B-cell-depleted T cells, or PBMCs.

This CDR3 region has 15 residues. From germline, CDR1 is WSHSY and CDR2 SAAADI. Trimming removed 3 bases at V and 1 base at J, with 10 bases between. The protocol was immunoSEQ multiplex PCR, while the TCRdb copy is restricted to in-frame clones and leaves out a portion. The sample shows 290,000 or so clones, roughly 90% of them seen only once. The sequence derives from a woman aged 25-40 years with COVID-19, enrolled during active disease. The J gene is TRBJ2-1, the V gene TRBV10-2, with D perhaps matching TRBD1 (6 bases). The specimen was peripheral blood. DNA of the CDR3: TGCGCCAGCAGTGACAGTCAGGGGTCCTACAATGAGCAGTTCTTC. Its translation: CASSDSQGSYNEQFF.